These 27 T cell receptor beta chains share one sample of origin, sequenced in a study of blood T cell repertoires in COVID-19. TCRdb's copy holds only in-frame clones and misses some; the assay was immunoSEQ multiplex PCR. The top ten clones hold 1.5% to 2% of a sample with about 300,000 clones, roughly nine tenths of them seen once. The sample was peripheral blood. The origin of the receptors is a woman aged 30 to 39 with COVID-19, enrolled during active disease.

The CDR3 coding sequence is TGTGCCTGGAGTGTAGCAACAGGGAGTCAGCCCCAGCATTTT. It codes for CAWSVATGSQPQHF. The chain is built from TRBV30 and TRBJ1-5; D possibly corresponds to TRBD1 (6 bases). From germline, CDR1 is GTSNPN and CDR2 SVGIG (reference sequence). CDR3 length: 14 amino acids. V lost 0 bases and J lost 6, with 12 bases in between.

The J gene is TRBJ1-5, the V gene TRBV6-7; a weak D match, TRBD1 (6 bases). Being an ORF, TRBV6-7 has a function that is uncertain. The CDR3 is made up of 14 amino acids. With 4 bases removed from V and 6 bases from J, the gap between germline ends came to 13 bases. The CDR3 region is CASSSLRDIQPQHF. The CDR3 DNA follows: TGTGCCAGCAGTTCCCTTAGGGACATTCAGCCCCAGCATTTT.

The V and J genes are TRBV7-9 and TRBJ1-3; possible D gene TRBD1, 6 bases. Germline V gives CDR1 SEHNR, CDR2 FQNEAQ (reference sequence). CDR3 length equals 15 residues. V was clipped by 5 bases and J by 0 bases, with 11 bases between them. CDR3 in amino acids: CASSLQGASGNTIYF. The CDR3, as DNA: TGTGCCAGCAGCCTACAGGGAGCCTCTGGAAACACCATATATTTT. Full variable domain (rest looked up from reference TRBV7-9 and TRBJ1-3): DTGVSQNPRHKITKRGQNVTFRCDPISEHNRLYWYRQTLGQGPEFLTYFQNEAQLEKSRLLSDRFSAERPKGSFSTLEIQRTEQGDSAMYLCASSLQGASGNTIYFGEGSWLTVV.

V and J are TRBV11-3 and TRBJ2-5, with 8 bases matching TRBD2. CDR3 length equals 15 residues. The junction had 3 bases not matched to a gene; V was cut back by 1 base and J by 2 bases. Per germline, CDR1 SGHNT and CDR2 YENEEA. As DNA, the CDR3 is TGTGCCAGCAGCTTAGCCCGGGGGGGGCAAGAGACCCAGTACTTC. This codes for CASSLARGGQETQYF.

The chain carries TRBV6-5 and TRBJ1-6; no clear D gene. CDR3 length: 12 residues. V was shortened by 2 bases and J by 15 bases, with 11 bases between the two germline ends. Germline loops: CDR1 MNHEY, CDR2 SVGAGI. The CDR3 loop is CASSYSGQLLHF. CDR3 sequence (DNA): TGTGCCAGCAGTTACAGTGGGCAGCTCCTCCACTTT.

CDR3 residues: CAISESKQAGGYEKLFF. The CDR3 region has the DNA TGTGCCATCAGTGAGTCGAAACAGGCAGGGGGCTATGAAAAACTGTTTTTT. This chain uses TRBV10-3 with TRBJ1-4, with 8 bases matching TRBD1. Germline V CDR1 and CDR2: ENHRY, SYGVKD. The V segment lost 0 bases and the J segment 6 bases; nucleotides outside the gene matches: 9. This CDR3 is 17 amino acids long.

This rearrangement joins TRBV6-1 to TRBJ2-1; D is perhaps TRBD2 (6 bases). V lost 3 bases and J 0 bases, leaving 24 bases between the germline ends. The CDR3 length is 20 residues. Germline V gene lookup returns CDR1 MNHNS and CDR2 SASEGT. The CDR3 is CASSDRGPWAGMSSYNEQFF. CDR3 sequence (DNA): TGTGCCAGCAGTGATAGGGGACCTTGGGCGGGGATGAGCTCCTACAATGAGCAGTTCTTC.

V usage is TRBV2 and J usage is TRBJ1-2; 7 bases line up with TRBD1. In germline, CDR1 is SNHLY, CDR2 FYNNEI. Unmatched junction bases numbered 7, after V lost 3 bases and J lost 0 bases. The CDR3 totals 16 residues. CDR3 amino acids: CASSDSPGGTNYGYTF. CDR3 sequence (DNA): TGTGCCAGCAGTGATTCCCCAGGGGGAACTAACTATGGCTACACCTTC.

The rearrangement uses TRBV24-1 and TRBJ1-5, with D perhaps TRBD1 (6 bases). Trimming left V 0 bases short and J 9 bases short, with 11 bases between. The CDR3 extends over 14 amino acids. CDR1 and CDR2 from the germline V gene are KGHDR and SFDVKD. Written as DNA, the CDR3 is TGTGCCACCAGTGATTTGGCGGGGGGCGGGCCCCAGCATTTT. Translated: CATSDLAGGGPQHF.

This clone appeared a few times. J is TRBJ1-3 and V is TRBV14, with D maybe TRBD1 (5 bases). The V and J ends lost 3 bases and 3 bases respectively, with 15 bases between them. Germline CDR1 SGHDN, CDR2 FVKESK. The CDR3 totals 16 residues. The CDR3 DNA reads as TGTGCCAGCAGCCAGTCGGCAGGGTTTAATGGAAACACCATATATTTT. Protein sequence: CASSQSAGFNGNTIYF. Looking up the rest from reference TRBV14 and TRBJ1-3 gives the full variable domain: EAGVTQFPSHSVIEKGQTVTLRCDPISGHDNLYWYRRVMGKEIKFLLHFVKESKQDESGMPNNRFLAERTGGTYSTLKVQPAELEDSGVYFCASSQSAGFNGNTIYFGEGSWLTVV.

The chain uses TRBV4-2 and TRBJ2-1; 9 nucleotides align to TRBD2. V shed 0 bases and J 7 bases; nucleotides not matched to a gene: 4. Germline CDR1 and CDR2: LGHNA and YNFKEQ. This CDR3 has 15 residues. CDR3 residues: CASSQEAGGSNEQFF. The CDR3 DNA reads TGTGCCAGCAGCCAAGAAGCGGGGGGCTCTAATGAGCAGTTCTTC.

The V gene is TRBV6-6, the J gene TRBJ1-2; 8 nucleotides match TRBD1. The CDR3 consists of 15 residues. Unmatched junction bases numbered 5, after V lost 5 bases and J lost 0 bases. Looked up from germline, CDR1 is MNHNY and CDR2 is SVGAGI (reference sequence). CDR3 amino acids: CASSLQGGANYGYTF. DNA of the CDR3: TGTGCCAGCAGTCTACAGGGGGGAGCTAACTATGGCTACACCTTC.

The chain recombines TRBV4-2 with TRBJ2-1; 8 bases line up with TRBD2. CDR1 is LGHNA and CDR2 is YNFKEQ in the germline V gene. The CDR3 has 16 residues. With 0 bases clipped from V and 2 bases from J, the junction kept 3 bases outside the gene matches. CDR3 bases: TGTGCCAGCAGCCAAGATCCGGGGGGGGCCTACAATGAGCAGTTCTTC. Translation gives CASSQDPGGAYNEQFF.

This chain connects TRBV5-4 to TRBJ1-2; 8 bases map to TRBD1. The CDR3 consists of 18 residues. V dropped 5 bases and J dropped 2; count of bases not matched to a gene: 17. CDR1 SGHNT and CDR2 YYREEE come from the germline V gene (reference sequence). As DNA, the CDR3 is TGTGCCAGCAGGGGTAAAGGCCCCGGGACAGGAGGGAACTATGGCTACACCTTC. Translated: CASRGKGPGTGGNYGYTF.

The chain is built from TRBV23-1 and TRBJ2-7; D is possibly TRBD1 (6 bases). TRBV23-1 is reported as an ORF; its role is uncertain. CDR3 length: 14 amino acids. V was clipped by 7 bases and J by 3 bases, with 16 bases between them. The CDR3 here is CASTTGTRVYEQYV. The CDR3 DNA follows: TGCGCCAGCACCACCGGGACAAGGGTCTACGAGCAGTACGTC.

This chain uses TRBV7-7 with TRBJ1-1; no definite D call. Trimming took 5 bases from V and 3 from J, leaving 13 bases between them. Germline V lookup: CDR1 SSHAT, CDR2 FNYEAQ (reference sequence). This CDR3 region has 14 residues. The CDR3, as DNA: TGTGCCAGCAGCCCCTTAGTTGACTACACTGAAGCTTTCTTT. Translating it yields CASSPLVDYTEAFF.

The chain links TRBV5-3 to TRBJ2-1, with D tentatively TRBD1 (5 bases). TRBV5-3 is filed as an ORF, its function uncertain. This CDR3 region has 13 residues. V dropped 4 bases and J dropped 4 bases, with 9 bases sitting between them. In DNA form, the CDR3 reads TGTGCCAGAAGCCCCCGACAGTACAATGAGCAGTTCTTC. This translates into CARSPRQYNEQFF.

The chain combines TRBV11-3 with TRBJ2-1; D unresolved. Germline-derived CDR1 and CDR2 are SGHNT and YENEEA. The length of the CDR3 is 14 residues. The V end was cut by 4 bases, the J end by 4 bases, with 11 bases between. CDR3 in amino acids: CASSSSTTYNEQFF. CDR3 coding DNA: TGTGCCAGCAGCTCATCCACTACTTACAATGAGCAGTTCTTC. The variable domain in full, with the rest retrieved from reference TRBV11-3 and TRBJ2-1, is EAGVVQSPRYKIIEKKQPVAFWCNPISGHNTLYWYLQNLGQGPELLIRYENEEAVDDSQLPKDRFSAERLKGVDSTLKIQPAELGDSAVYLCASSSSTTYNEQFFGPGTRLTVL.

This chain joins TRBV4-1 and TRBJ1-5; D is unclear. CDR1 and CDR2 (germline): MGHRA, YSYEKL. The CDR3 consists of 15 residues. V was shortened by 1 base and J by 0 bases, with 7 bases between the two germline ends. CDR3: CASSQAVFSNQPQHF. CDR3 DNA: TGCGCCAGCAGCCAAGCCGTTTTTAGCAATCAGCCCCAGCATTTT.

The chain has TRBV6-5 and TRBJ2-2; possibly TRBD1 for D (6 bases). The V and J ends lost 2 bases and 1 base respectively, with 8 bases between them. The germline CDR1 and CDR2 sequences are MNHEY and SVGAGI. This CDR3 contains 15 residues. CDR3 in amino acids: CASSYGTMNTGELFF. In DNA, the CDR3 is TGTGCCAGCAGTTACGGGACAATGAACACCGGGGAGCTGTTTTTT.

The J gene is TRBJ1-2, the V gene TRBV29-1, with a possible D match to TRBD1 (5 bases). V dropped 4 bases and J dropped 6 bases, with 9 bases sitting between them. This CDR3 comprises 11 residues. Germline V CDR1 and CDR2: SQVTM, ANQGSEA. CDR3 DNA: TGCAGCGTTGCTTCAGGGAATGGCTACACCTTC. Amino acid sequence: CSVASGNGYTF.

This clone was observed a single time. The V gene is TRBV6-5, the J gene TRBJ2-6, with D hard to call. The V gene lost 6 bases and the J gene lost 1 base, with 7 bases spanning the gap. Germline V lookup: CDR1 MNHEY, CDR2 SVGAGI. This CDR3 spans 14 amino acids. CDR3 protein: CASRLTSGANVLTF. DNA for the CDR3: TGTGCCAGCAGACTCACTTCTGGGGCCAACGTCCTGACTTTC.

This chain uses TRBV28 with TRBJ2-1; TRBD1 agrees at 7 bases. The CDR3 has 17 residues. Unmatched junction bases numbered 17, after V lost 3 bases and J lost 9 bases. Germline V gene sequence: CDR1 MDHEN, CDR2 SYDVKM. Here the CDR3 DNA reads TGTGCCAGCAGTTTTACTTCAGCCGGACAGGCGGCGGGTGAGCAGTTCTTC. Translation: CASSFTSAGQAAGEQFF.

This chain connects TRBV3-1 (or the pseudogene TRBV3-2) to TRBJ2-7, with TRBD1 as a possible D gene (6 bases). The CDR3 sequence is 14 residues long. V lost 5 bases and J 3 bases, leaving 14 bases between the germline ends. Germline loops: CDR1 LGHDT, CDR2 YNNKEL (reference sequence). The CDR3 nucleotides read TGTGCCAGCAGCTCCCAGGGGATCAACTACGAGCAGTACTTC. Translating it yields CASSSQGINYEQYF.

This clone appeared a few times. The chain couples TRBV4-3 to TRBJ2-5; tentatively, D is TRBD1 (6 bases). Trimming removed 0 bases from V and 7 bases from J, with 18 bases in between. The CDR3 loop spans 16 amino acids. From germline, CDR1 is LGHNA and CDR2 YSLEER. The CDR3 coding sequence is TGCGCCAGCAGCCAAGATCATGGGGCAGGGGTGCGGACCCAGTACTTC. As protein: CASSQDHGAGVRTQYF.

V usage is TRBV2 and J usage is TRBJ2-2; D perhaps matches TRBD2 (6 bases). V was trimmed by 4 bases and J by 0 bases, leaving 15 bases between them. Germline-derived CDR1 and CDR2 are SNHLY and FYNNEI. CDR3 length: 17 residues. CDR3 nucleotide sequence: TGTGCCAGCAGTGGCCCGGGAGCCCGGGCGAACACCGGGGAGCTGTTTTTT. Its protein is CASSGPGARANTGELFF.

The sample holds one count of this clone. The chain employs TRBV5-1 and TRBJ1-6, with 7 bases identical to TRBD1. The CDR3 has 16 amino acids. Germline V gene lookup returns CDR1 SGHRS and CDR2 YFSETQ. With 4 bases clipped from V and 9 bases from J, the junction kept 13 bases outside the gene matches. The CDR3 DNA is TGCGCCAGCAGCAACCATAGACAGGGAGGAGGTTCACCCCTCCACTTT. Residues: CASSNHRQGGGSPLHF.